Each of the 21 T cell receptor beta chains below was sequenced from the same sample in a study of early T cells in non-severe SARS-CoV-2 infection. From the 5' RACE reads, TCRdb called clonotypes with MiXCR, one entry per CDR3 protein. The data hold roughly 26,000 distinct CDR3 sequences, with approximately 5% observed a single time. Sequencing was done on a sample of whole blood. The receptors were gathered from an adult who was a healthcare worker with PCR-confirmed SARS-CoV-2 infection or an uninfected control (not recorded which).

This clonotype was seen repeatedly, ten times or more. This chain's CDR3 is CASSHGTTEADTQYF. The DNA for the CDR3 is TGTGCCAGCAGCCATGGGACTACCGAAGCAGATACGCAGTATTTT. The V call is TRBV7-2, the J call TRBJ2-3; TRBD2 agrees at 7 bases. Germline V gives CDR1 SGHTA, CDR2 FQGNSA. CDR3 length: 15 amino acids. The V gene end was trimmed by 5 bases and the J gene end by 4 bases; junction bases not matched to a gene: 9. The full variable domain, with the rest looked up from reference TRBV7-2 and TRBJ2-3, is GAGVSQSPSNKVTEKGKDVELRCDPISGHTALYWYRQSLGQGLEFLIYFQGNSAPDKSGLPSDRFSAERTGGSVSTLTIQRTQQEDSAVYLCASSHGTTEADTQYFGPGTRLTVL.

The sample holds many counts of this clonotype. V and J are TRBV30 and TRBJ2-5; tentative D call: TRBD1 (6 bases). The CDR3 runs 14 residues. Trimming stripped 2 bases from V and 0 bases from J, with 10 bases between. The V gene's germline CDR1 is GTSNPN and CDR2 SVGIG (reference sequence). The CDR3 region has the DNA TGTGCCTGGAGTCAACAGGGATACCAAGAGACCCAGTACTTC. Its translation: CAWSQQGYQETQYF.

Many counts were recorded for this clonotype. The rearrangement uses TRBV7-6 and TRBJ1-1; the D is unclear. V lost 5 bases and J lost 5, with 21 bases in between. The CDR3 extends over 16 amino acids. The germline V gene has CDR1 SGHVS and CDR2 FNYEAQ. CDR3 amino acids: CASSPVASTLGTEAFF. CDR3 DNA sequence: TGTGCCAGCAGCCCCGTGGCATCAACCCTGGGAACTGAAGCTTTCTTT.

The chain couples TRBV6-1 to TRBJ1-2; possible D gene TRBD1, 6 bases. The CDR3 is made up of 15 amino acids. CDR1 is MNHNS and CDR2 is SASEGT in the germline V gene. Trimming cost V 0 bases and J 4 bases, with 12 bases left between them. This CDR3 reads CASSEAVTGSYGYTF. In DNA form, the CDR3 reads TGTGCCAGCAGTGAAGCAGTTACAGGGAGCTATGGCTACACCTTC.

The rearrangement links TRBV9 to TRBJ2-7; 7 positions agree with TRBD1. V shed 0 bases, J shed 3 bases, and the junction held 3 bases outside the gene matches. The CDR3 has 14 amino acids. CDR1 and CDR2 from the germline V gene are SGDLS and YYNGEE. The CDR3, as DNA: TGTGCCAGCAGCGTAGGGGACAGCCACTACGAGCAGTACTTC. Its translation is CASSVGDSHYEQYF.

Ten or more counts support this clonotype. The chain employs TRBV30 and TRBJ2-1; D gene unclear. Deletions cut 0 bases from V and 5 bases from J, with 2 bases between. Germline-derived CDR1 and CDR2 are GTSNPN and SVGIG (reference sequence). This CDR3 is built from 11 residues. Here the CDR3 DNA reads TGTGCCTGGAGTGTAAACAATGAGCAGTTCTTC. Translated, it gives CAWSVNNEQFF.

V is TRBV7-2 and J is TRBJ2-7; TRBD2 might be the D (5 bases). Germline V gene sequence: CDR1 SGHTA, CDR2 FQGNSA. This CDR3 has 15 amino acids. The ends were cut back, 5 bases at V and 2 bases at J, with 16 bases in the middle. The CDR3 DNA follows: TGTGCCAGCAGCCCAGACGGGAAGTCCACCTACGAGCAGTACTTC. Translating gives CASSPDGKSTYEQYF.

This clonotype was detected many times. V is TRBV5-6 and J is TRBJ1-4; 7 nucleotides align to TRBD1. Trimming cost V 6 bases and J 5 bases; bases outside gene matches: 13. The CDR3 length is 16 residues. Germline V gene data show CDR1 as SGHDT and CDR2 as YYEEEE. CDR3 DNA sequence: TGTGCCAGCACCGCCCGCCGGGACAGCAAAAATGAAAAACTGTTTTTT. Its translation: CASTARRDSKNEKLFF. The variable domain in full, with the rest retrieved from reference TRBV5-6 and TRBJ1-4, is DAGVTQSPTHLIKTRGQQVTLRCSPKSGHDTVSWYQQALGQGPQFIFQYYEEEERQRGNFPDRFSGHQFPNYSSELNVNALLLGDSALYLCASTARRDSKNEKLFFGSGTQLSVL.

This clonotype was counted a few times. This chain uses TRBV7-9 with TRBJ1-2, with 9 bases lining up with TRBD1. The CDR3 length is 15 residues. V shed 0 bases, J shed 6 bases, and the junction held 5 bases outside the gene matches. Looked up from germline, CDR1 is SEHNR and CDR2 is FQNEAQ (reference sequence). This CDR3 reads CASSLAQTGGNGYTF. The CDR3 region has the DNA TGTGCCAGCAGCTTAGCCCAAACAGGGGGCAATGGCTACACCTTC.

In DNA form, the CDR3 reads TGTGCCACCAGAGAAACAGGGGGCGCTTATCAGCCCCAGCATTTT. It specifies CATRETGGAYQPQHF. The rearrangement uses TRBV6-6 and TRBJ1-5; 9 bases line up with TRBD1. CDR1 and CDR2 from the germline V gene are MNHNY and SVGAGI (reference sequence). V lost 10 bases and J lost 5; bases outside the gene matches: 12. The CDR3 is 15 amino acids.

This clonotype has ten or more counts. The J gene is TRBJ1-5, the V gene TRBV7-6; D might be TRBD1 (5 bases). CDR1 and CDR2 (germline): SGHVS, FNYEAQ. The CDR3 has 18 amino acids. V was trimmed by 5 bases and J by 0 bases, leaving 20 bases between them. The CDR3 DNA reads TGTGCCAGCAGCCCCGGGAAGGGAGGGGAGTATAGCAATCAGCCCCAGCATTTT. Translation gives CASSPGKGGEYSNQPQHF.

This clonotype was picked up many times. The chain has TRBV5-5 and TRBJ2-7; D gene uncertain. Deletions cut 0 bases from V and 12 bases from J, with 10 bases between. Germline values: CDR1 SGHKS, CDR2 YYEKEE (reference sequence). The CDR3 totals 11 residues. CDR3 protein: CASSLASRMYF. In DNA form, the CDR3 reads TGTGCCAGCAGCTTGGCCTCTAGGATGTACTTC.

At least ten counts were recorded for this clonotype. The gene calls are TRBV5-1 and TRBJ1-6; 9 bases match TRBD1. J gave up 8 bases and V 3 bases, and 6 bases lay outside the gene matches. CDR3 size: 15 residues. Germline V gives CDR1 SGHRS, CDR2 YFSETQ. The CDR3 DNA sequence: TGCGCCAGCAGCTACTGGACAGGGGTGGATTCACCCCTCCACTTT. It is translated as CASSYWTGVDSPLHF.

This clonotype was observed at least ten times. V gene TRBV30 combines with J gene TRBJ2-3; 10 bases match TRBD2. The V gene end was trimmed by 0 bases and the J gene end by 5 bases; junction bases not matched to a gene: 5. The CDR3 totals 15 residues. Germline CDR1 and CDR2: GTSNPN and SVGIG (reference sequence). The CDR3, as DNA: TGTGCCTGGAGTGTCGATAGCGGGGGGAGAGATACGCAGTATTTT. Amino acid sequence: CAWSVDSGGRDTQYF.

This clonotype was found many times. The V and J genes are TRBV15 and TRBJ2-5; no definite D call. Trimming left V 4 bases short and J 1 base short, with 13 bases between. Per the germline V gene, CDR1 is LNHNV and CDR2 is YYDKDF (reference sequence). The CDR3 extends over 15 amino acids. The CDR3 region is CATSKRRTVQETQYF. The CDR3 DNA is TGTGCCACCAGCAAAAGGCGTACAGTCCAAGAGACCCAGTACTTC.

The sample holds many counts of this clonotype. The V call is TRBV6-2 or TRBV6-3, the J call TRBJ2-7; 9 bases agree with TRBD1. The germline gives CDR1 MNHEY, CDR2 SVGEGT. V trimming: 4 bases; J trimming: 4 bases; junction bases outside the gene matches: 8. The CDR3 loop spans 15 amino acids. The CDR3 coding sequence is TGTGCCAGCAGTTTCAAAGGACAGGGGCGATACGAGCAGTACTTC. Encoded protein: CASSFKGQGRYEQYF.

This clonotype was recorded at least ten times. The chain has TRBV5-5 and TRBJ1-1, with D hard to call. The CDR3 totals 14 residues. CDR1 SGHKS and CDR2 YYEKEE come from the germline V gene (reference sequence). The ends were cut back, 1 base at V and 1 base at J, with 8 bases in the middle. CDR3 sequence reads: CASSLSAQNTEAFF. CDR3 nucleotides: TGTGCCAGCAGCTTGTCCGCACAGAACACTGAAGCTTTCTTT.

The V and J genes are TRBV11-2 and TRBJ2-2, with no clear D. V dropped 1 base and J dropped 3 bases, with 9 bases sitting between them. Germline assignment: CDR1 SGHAT and CDR2 FQNNGV. The CDR3 length is 15 residues. The CDR3 reads CASSLVGSYTGELFF. The CDR3 DNA reads TGTGCCAGCAGCTTAGTGGGCTCGTACACCGGGGAGCTGTTTTTT.

This clonotype occurred many times. The chain combines TRBV7-9 with TRBJ1-1; tentative D call: TRBD1 (6 bases). CDR1 and CDR2 from the germline V gene are SEHNR and FQNEAQ (reference sequence). Trimming took off 1 base at V and 0 bases at J, with 9 bases between the two ends. This CDR3 spans 15 amino acids. CDR3 loop: CASSLGQGMNTEAFF. For the CDR3, the DNA is TGTGCCAGCAGCTTAGGTCAGGGGATGAACACTGAAGCTTTCTTT.

In its sample, this clonotype was seen many times. V usage is TRBV2 and J usage is TRBJ2-1; D remains unclear. The CDR3 has 12 amino acids. The germline CDR1 and CDR2 sequences are SNHLY and FYNNEI. Trimming removed 6 bases at V and 4 bases at J, with 7 bases between. CDR3 nucleotide sequence: TGTGCCAGCAGACGGGTTTACAATGAGCAGTTCTTC. It yields the protein CASRRVYNEQFF.

This clonotype has at least ten counts. This chain connects TRBV30 to TRBJ1-2; the D is unclear. The CDR3 covers 12 residues. Germline CDR1 and CDR2: GTSNPN and SVGIG (reference sequence). The V end lost 4 bases, the J end lost 8 bases, and 14 bases lay between the germline ends. The CDR3 nucleotides are TGTGCCTGGAACGGGAGGGAAGACGGCTACACCTTC. Translation: CAWNGREDGYTF.